These T cell receptor beta chains were read from a single sample in a study of response to subunit inactivated influenza vaccine. TCRdb reprocessed the RT-PCR reads with MiXCR, giving one entry per CDR3 protein. The sample shows hundreds of thousands of distinct CDR3 sequences, around 20% of them seen only once. The specimen was PBMCs from blood, collected approximately 5 days after vaccination. The receptors originated from a man aged 50 to 60 who received an inactivated influenza vaccine. Both conserved end residues are part of each CDR3. The order of the fields is D gene, V gene, J gene, clone size, CDR3 DNA, CDR3 protein. The D gene is left open where the match is weak. Clone size is shown for a subset of rows, as once, few, many or a class of expanded clone.

TRBD1	TRBV7-2	TRBJ2-1	-	TGTGCCAGCAGCTTCGGACAGGGGGCCAATGAGCAGTTCTTC	CASSFGQGANEQFF
-	TRBV6-1	TRBJ2-7	few	TGTGCCAGCAGTCCCGGGACCTTTGGGAGCTCCTACGAGCAGTACTTC	CASSPGTFGSSYEQYF
-	TRBV10-3	TRBJ2-1	-	TGTGCCATCAGTGAGCGCCGGGACTACAATGAGCAGTTCTTC	CAISERRDYNEQFF
-	TRBV4-1	TRBJ2-2	few	TGCGCCAGCACCCGATTAATGGGGGGGGAGCTGTTTTTT	CASTRLMGGELFF
TRBD2	TRBV7-9	TRBJ2-3	-	TGTGCCAGCAGCTTAGCACCGTCGGGGGGGTCTATAGATACGCAGTATTTT	CASSLAPSGGSIDTQYF
TRBD1	TRBV9	TRBJ2-3	many	TGTGCCAGCAGCGTCGGGACAGTCAGCACAGATACGCAGTATTTT	CASSVGTVSTDTQYF
-	TRBV12-3/TRBV12-4	TRBJ2-1	few	TGTGCCAGCAGGAAACCAGACTGGAACAATGAGCAGTTCTTC	CASRKPDWNNEQFF
-	TRBV5-1	TRBJ1-2	-	TGCGCCAGCAGCTTAGGGCGAGGATTCGGCTACACCTTC	CASSLGRGFGYTF
-	TRBV10-2	TRBJ1-5	few	TGCGCCAGCAGTGAGTCCTGGTGGAGCAATCAGCCCCAGCATTTT	CASSESWWSNQPQHF
TRBD2	TRBV6-5	TRBJ2-7	-	TGTGCCAGCAGTTACTCCAGGACTAGCGTGCACGAGCAGTACTTC	CASSYSRTSVHEQYF
-	TRBV4-3	TRBJ2-1	few	TGCGCCAGCAGCATTGACAGGTCTGGTGAGCAGTTCTTC	CASSIDRSGEQFF
-	TRBV4-3	TRBJ1-3	many	TGCGCCAGCAGCCAAGACCTCCCGGTCTCTGGAAACACCATATATTTT	CASSQDLPVSGNTIYF
-	TRBV3-1	TRBJ2-7	-	TGTGCCAGCACCCAGGGCGGGACCCCTTACGAGCAGTACTTC	CASTQGGTPYEQYF
-	TRBV10-3	TRBJ2-2	-	TGTGCCATAAGGGGGGGGAAGATAAACACCGGGGAGCTGTTTTTT	CAIRGGKINTGELFF
-	TRBV5-5	TRBJ1-5	many	TGTGCCAGCAGCTTGGGAGGGTATCAGCCCCAGCATTTT	CASSLGGYQPQHF
TRBD2	TRBV11-2	TRBJ2-1	many	TGTGCCAGCAGCTTAGATCTGCGGGGGTTACAGTTCTTC	CASSLDLRGLQFF
-	TRBV5-1	TRBJ2-7	-	TGCGCCAGCGCCCCCCGGGGCGGGCGATCCTACGAGCAGTACTTC	CASAPRGGRSYEQYF
-	TRBV20-1	TRBJ2-7	-	TGCAGTGCTAGAGATATCCAGAACCCCTACGAGCAGTACTTC	CSARDIQNPYEQYF
-	TRBV5-1	TRBJ2-2	-	TGCGCCAGCAGCTTGCCCGGGATGAACACCGGGGAGCTGTTTTTT	CASSLPGMNTGELFF
TRBD2	TRBV13	TRBJ2-3	once	TGTGCCAGCAGCTTACTTCGGGGGGGCGCGGATACGCAGTATTTT	CASSLLRGGADTQYF
-	TRBV20-1	TRBJ2-3	few	TGCAGTGCTAGGGGGCTAGCGTCAGATACGCAGTATTTT	CSARGLASDTQYF
-	TRBV6-1	TRBJ1-1	few	TGTGCCAGCAGTCATTCCTTAAATCGACGGGACACTGAAGCTTTCTTT	CASSHSLNRRDTEAFF
TRBD2	TRBV11-2	TRBJ2-7	few	TGTGCCAGCAGCTTAGATGGGCTAGCGGGAAGGATCGAGCAGTACTTC	CASSLDGLAGRIEQYF
TRBD2	TRBV7-2	TRBJ2-7	-	TGTGCCAGCAGCTTAGTGTCTAGCGGAACCTACGAGCAGTACTTC	CASSLVSSGTYEQYF
TRBD2	TRBV10-1	TRBJ2-5	few	TGCGCCAGCAGTGAGTTAACTAGCGGGACCCAGTACTTC	CASSELTSGTQYF
-	TRBV28	TRBJ1-1	few	TGTGCCAGCAGTCCCAACAGGGTGGAGGCTTTCTTT	CASSPNRVEAFF
TRBD2	TRBV6-5	TRBJ2-7	-	TGTGCCAGCAGTCACTACACTAGCGCGCCTGACTACGAGCAGTACTTC	CASSHYTSAPDYEQYF
TRBD1	TRBV7-8	TRBJ2-5	-	TGTGCCAGCAGCGGCCGACAGGGGGGAGAGACCCAGTACTTC	CASSGRQGGETQYF
TRBD2	TRBV7-2	TRBJ2-1	-	TGTGCCAGCAGCTTAGGGGACTATAACAATGAGCAGTTCTTC	CASSLGDYNNEQFF
-	TRBV16	TRBJ2-3	-	TGTGCCAGCAGCCAATCCCAGGCAGATACGCAGTATTTT	CASSQSQADTQYF
-	TRBV7-9	TRBJ1-4	-	TGTGCCATCTCCGACCGGGGCTTAGGGGAAAAACTGTTTTTT	CAISDRGLGEKLFF
-	TRBV5-1	TRBJ1-1	-	TGCGCCAGCAGCCGATCACCAGGGGACACTGAAGCTTTCTTT	CASSRSPGDTEAFF
TRBD1	TRBV27	TRBJ1-1	few	TGTGCCAGCAGCGACAGGGGAGCGGCCACTGAAGCTTTCTTT	CASSDRGAATEAFF
TRBD2	TRBV6-5	TRBJ2-3	few	TGTGCCAGCAGTTACTCGACGGGGGGAAGGGCGCAGTATTTT	CASSYSTGGRAQYF
-	TRBV20-1	TRBJ1-2	few	TGCAGCCTAACACGGGCGGGACCCTTATCTAACTATGGCTACACCTTC	CSLTRAGPLSNYGYTF
-	TRBV5-1	TRBJ2-5	few	TGCGCCAGCAGCTTCCAGGGGCCGCAAGAGACCCAGTACTTC	CASSFQGPQETQYF
-	TRBV7-3	TRBJ2-7	-	TGTGCCAGCAGCTTAAGTCCGGGAGATAGGGAGCAGTACTTC	CASSLSPGDREQYF
-	TRBV6-5	TRBJ2-5	many	TGTGCCAGCAGTTCGTTGGGTGGGGCCCGGGAGACCCAGTACTTC	CASSSLGGARETQYF
TRBD2	TRBV6-2/TRBV6-3	TRBJ2-7	many	TGTGCCAGCAGACGGACTAGCGGGAGAGGGGAGCAGTACTTC	CASRRTSGRGEQYF
-	TRBV29-1	TRBJ2-1	-	TGCAGCGCGGCGGGACGCTCCTACAATGAGCAGTTCTTC	CSAAGRSYNEQFF
-	TRBV20-1	TRBJ1-2	few	TGCAGTCCACGGGACGGGAACTATGGCTACACCTTC	CSPRDGNYGYTF